This paragraph reports one T cell receptor beta chain. Its specificity is unknown. Positively selected for CCR7, the CD45RO-negative cells used as naive CD8 cells excluded terminally differentiated effector memory CD45RA+ cells. This entry belongs to a study of shared clonotypes between healthy human individuals. Sequencing was at deep level. The material for each subset, its genomic DNA, was split evenly across several immunoSEQ plates. Using immunoSEQ multiplex PCR, the repertoire was profiled, and TCRdb retains in-frame clones only, with some absent. This sample carries approximately 1.9 million clones, 90% to 95% of them seen once, and the ten largest clones take about 1.6%. Study-level findings and limits: Memory subsets generally showed smaller estimated richness than naive subsets did. With several donors compared, around 4.7% of naive CD4 clonotypes were shared.

V lost 4 bases to trimming and J lost 5 bases; unmatched junction nucleotides: 6. CDR1 is SGHRS, CDR2 YFSETQ, per germline. The CDR3 runs 14 residues. Sequencing used naive CD8+ T cells from PBMCs. The clonotype originates from a young man in good health. Some clones in this sample may be carry-over from other donors' samples. The chain recombines TRBV5-1 with TRBJ2-7; 10 bases fit TRBD2. The CDR3 DNA reads TGCGCCAGCAGCCCTACTAGCGGGGTGGACGAGCAGTACTTC. Amino acids: CASSPTSGVDEQYF.